The text below deals with one TCR beta chain. What it binds is unknown. The data are from a study of identical twins. This CDR3 region has 14 residues. J lost 7 bases, V lost 1 base, and 3 bases had no gene match. Per germline, CDR1 DFQATT and CDR2 SNEGSKA (reference sequence). The authors used template switching to add a universal primer site and gave cDNA unique molecular identifiers. One entry per CDR3 protein results from TCRdb running MiXCR on the 5' RACE reads. This table holds approximately 280,000 distinct CDR3 sequences, less than 9% found once. Whole-study results and caveats: Conclusions were drawn cross-sectionally by statistical analysis, without following the same donors. Insertions were reduced in abundant cord blood beta clonotypes but not in memory repertoires.

Separately, the same data were catalogued under a study of yellow fever vaccine responses in identical twins. As that report states: Twins reportedly had a vaccine T cell response that seemed partly convergent, partly personalized.

The sequencing input was memory (CD45RO+) T cells sorted from blood. The chain has TRBV20-1 and TRBJ2-1; 11 positions match TRBD1. The clonotype was recovered from a woman aged 18-29 years in good health. CDR3 nucleotides: TGCAGTGCTAGAGCGGGGACAGGGGGAAATGAGCAGTTCTTC. Translating gives CSARAGTGGNEQFF.